One sample yielded the 7 T cell receptor beta chains listed below, sequenced in a study of a mutant IDH1 vaccine in newly diagnosed glioma. TCRdb keeps only in-frame clones here, not all; method: immunoSEQ multiplex PCR. The profile covers about 67,000 clones, with 65% to 85% appearing a single time and 4.6% taken by the ten largest. Time point specified: baseline, week 1 (first vaccination visit). The treatment: pre-vaccination baseline after standard-of-care therapy. Specimen: peripheral blood mononuclear cells (PBMCs), collected from a glioma patient treated with radiotherapy, temozolomide or both. The source is a woman aged 18-29 years with glioma. Some clones in this sample may be carry-over from other donors' samples.

The J gene is TRBJ2-2, the V gene TRBV19, with D possibly called TRBD1 or TRBD2 (5 bases each). This CDR3 comprises 14 residues. Per germline, CDR1 LNHDA and CDR2 SQIVND (reference sequence). V lost 10 bases to trimming and J lost 0 bases, with 12 bases between them. The CDR3 loop reads CATRRGANTGELFF. The CDR3 nucleotides are TGTGCCACTCGAAGAGGGGCGAACACCGGGGAGCTGTTTTTT.

This rearrangement joins TRBV2 to TRBJ1-1, with 8 bases fitting TRBD1. Germline V CDR1 and CDR2: SNHLY, FYNNEI. The CDR3 has 11 residues. V trimming: 6 bases; J trimming: 6 bases; junction bases outside the gene matches: 0. CDR3 nucleotide sequence: TGTGCCAGCAGGACAGGGGCTGAAGCTTTCTTT. This codes for CASRTGAEAFF.

V usage is TRBV14 and J usage is TRBJ2-7; unclear D gene. Trimming took 6 bases from V and 5 from J, leaving 17 bases between them. CDR1 is SGHDN and CDR2 is FVKESK in the germline V gene. This CDR3 has 14 amino acids. The CDR3 here is CASRGRNSKDEQYF. DNA for the CDR3: TGTGCCAGCAGGGGCAGGAACTCTAAGGACGAGCAGTACTTC.

CDR3 loop: CASGVYTEAFF. The CDR3 DNA reads as TGTGCCAGCGGGGTTTACACTGAAGCTTTCTTT. The chain is built from TRBV7-9 and TRBJ1-1; D is undetermined. The germline gives CDR1 SEHNR, CDR2 FQNEAQ (reference sequence). Trimming left V 8 bases short and J 3 bases short, with 7 bases between. The CDR3 spans 11 residues. The full variable domain, with the rest looked up from reference TRBV7-9 and TRBJ1-1, is DTGVSQNPRHKITKRGQNVTFRCDPISEHNRLYWYRQTLGQGPEFLTYFQNEAQLEKSRLLSDRFSAERPKGSFSTLEIQRTEQGDSAMYLCASGVYTEAFFGQGTRLTVV.

This chain connects TRBV4-3 to TRBJ2-7; a possible D gene is TRBD2 (6 bases). V was cut by 4 bases and J by 3 bases, with 19 bases left in between. The CDR3 runs to 16 residues. Germline values: CDR1 LGHNA, CDR2 YSLEER. As DNA, the CDR3 is TGCGCCAGCAGCCTGATTGCCCCCGCTAGCGACTACGAGCAGTACTTC. Protein product: CASSLIAPASDYEQYF.

V usage is TRBV7-9 and J usage is TRBJ1-2; TRBD1 might be the D (6 bases). Trimming removed 4 bases from V and 4 bases from J, with 13 bases in between. This CDR3 comprises 14 residues. The germline CDR1 and CDR2 sequences are SEHNR and FQNEAQ (reference sequence). The CDR3: CASSSGQRIYGYTF. CDR3 coding DNA: TGTGCCAGCAGCTCTGGACAGAGGATCTATGGCTACACCTTC.

The CDR3 protein is CASRGQGVNTIYF. The CDR3 DNA reads TGTGCCAGCAGGGGACAGGGGGTAAACACCATATATTTT. The chain links TRBV6-4 to TRBJ1-3, with 11 positions matching TRBD1. Germline trimming cut 6 bases from V and 6 bases from J; bases unmatched to any gene: 1. Germline CDR1 and CDR2: MRHNA and SNTAGT. The CDR3 extends over 13 amino acids.